This TCR beta chain derives from a study of T cell changes during pregnancy in multiple sclerosis. This CDR3 region has 15 residues. Germline values: CDR1 MGHRA, CDR2 YSYEKL. V lost 0 bases and J lost 0, with 6 bases in between. The assay was immunoSEQ multiplex PCR, and TCRdb's table has in-frame clones only and misses some. Of 98,000 or so clones in the sample, approximately 93% were seen once. The V call is TRBV4-1, the J call TRBJ2-1; no reliable D call. The TCR comes from a female donor with multiple sclerosis, enrolled in a pregnancy study. The specimen comprised peripheral blood, sampled after pregnancy. CDR3 amino acids: CASSQDTSSYNEQFF. CDR3 bases: TGCGCCAGCAGCCAAGACACGAGCTCCTACAATGAGCAGTTCTTC.